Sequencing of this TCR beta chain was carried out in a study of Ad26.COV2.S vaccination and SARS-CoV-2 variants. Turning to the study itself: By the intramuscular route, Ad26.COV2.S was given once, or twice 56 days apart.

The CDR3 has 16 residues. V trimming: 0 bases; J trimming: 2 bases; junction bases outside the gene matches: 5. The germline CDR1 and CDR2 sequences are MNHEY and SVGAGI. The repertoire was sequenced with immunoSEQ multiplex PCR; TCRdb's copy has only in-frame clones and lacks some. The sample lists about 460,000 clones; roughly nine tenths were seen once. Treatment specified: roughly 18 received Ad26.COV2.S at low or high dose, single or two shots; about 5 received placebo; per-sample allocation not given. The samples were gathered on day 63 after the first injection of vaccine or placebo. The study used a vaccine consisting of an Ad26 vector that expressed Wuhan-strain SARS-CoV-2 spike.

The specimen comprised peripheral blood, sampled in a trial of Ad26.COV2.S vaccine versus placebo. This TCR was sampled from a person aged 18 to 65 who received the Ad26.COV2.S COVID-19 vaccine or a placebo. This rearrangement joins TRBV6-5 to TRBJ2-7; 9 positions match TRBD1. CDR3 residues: CASSYSRWDRAYEQYF. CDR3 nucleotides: TGTGCCAGCAGTTACTCGAGATGGGACAGGGCCTACGAGCAGTACTTC.